The present TCR beta chain was sequenced within a study of beta chain features in type 1 diabetes. Naive, central memory, regulatory and stem cell-like memory cells within the CD4+ compartment were sorted using CD45RO/CCR7/CD25/CD127/CD95/CD27. The study's findings and limits: Diminished insertions and augmented deletions at VDJ junctions characterized type 1 diabetes patients. Within each of all four CD4+ subsets, Type 1 diabetes patients had TCRB CDR3s that were moderately but significantly shorter.

With respect to this clone: Its antigen is currently unknown.

Every bit of the isolated RNA underwent reverse transcription, so sequencing read expressed TCRB transcripts. Libraries were prepared by immunoSEQ multiplex PCR; TCRdb keeps only in-frame clonotypes and omits some of them. The sample shows roughly 260,000 clones, roughly a tenth of them seen only once. The receptor was isolated from a man aged 30-40 years with type 1 diabetes. Sequencing used naive CD4+ T cells from blood.

The CDR3 reads CASSLWPGRLEETQYF. In DNA, the CDR3 is TGTGCCAGCAGTTTATGGCCAGGGAGGTTGGAAGAGACCCAGTACTTC. This chain uses TRBV28 with TRBJ2-5; D is perhaps TRBD2 (6 bases). Trimming removed 0 bases at V and 3 bases at J, with 14 bases between. This CDR3 comprises 16 residues. Germline V gives CDR1 MDHEN, CDR2 SYDVKM.